The rows below give T cell receptor beta chains drawn from one sample of a study of regulatory T cells in long-lasting Graves disease. Using its own MiXCR run on the multiplex PCR reads, TCRdb lists one record per CDR3 protein. The sample lists about 310,000 distinct CDR3 sequences, 15% to 20% seen once, with roughly 40% in the top ten. The sequencing used peripheral blood mononuclear cells (PBMCs), collected at new diagnosis, from a patient treated with antithyroid drugs. The receptors originated from a female donor with Graves disease. Both conserved end residues are part of each CDR3. The order of the fields is CDR3 DNA, CDR3 protein, D gene, clone size, J gene, V gene. The D gene is left open where the match is weak. Some rows mark clone size as missing; the rest say once, few, many or name a class of expanded clone.

CDR3 DNA: TGTGCCACCAGTGATTCCTGGGTGGGTGAAGCTTTCTTT
CDR3 protein: CATSDSWVGEAFF
D gene: .
clone size: many
J gene: TRBJ1-1
V gene: TRBV24-1

CDR3 DNA: TGTGCCAGCATGCATTCCCGCGGCACGGCCTCCTACGAGCAGTACTTC
CDR3 protein: CASMHSRGTASYEQYF
D gene: .
clone size: many
J gene: TRBJ2-7
V gene: TRBV28

CDR3 DNA: TGTGCCAGCTCTAACGACGGGACAGTTTCACCCCTCCACTTT
CDR3 protein: CASSNDGTVSPLHF
D gene: TRBD1
clone size: many
J gene: TRBJ1-6
V gene: TRBV3-1

CDR3 DNA: TGTGCCAGCAGTTTTGAGTCGGGGGGGGCTACGCAGTATTTT
CDR3 protein: CASSFESGGATQYF
D gene: TRBD2
clone size: many
J gene: TRBJ2-3
V gene: TRBV28

CDR3 DNA: TGTGCCAGCAGTGCATCTCTCCCAGACAGGGGCGGTGAAAAACTGTTTTTT
CDR3 protein: CASSASLPDRGGEKLFF
D gene: TRBD1
clone size: once
J gene: TRBJ1-4
V gene: TRBV12-3/TRBV12-4

CDR3 DNA: TGTGCCAGCAGCCAATCAACGGGGGGATTGGAGACCCAGTACTTC
CDR3 protein: CASSQSTGGLETQYF
D gene: TRBD2
clone size: many
J gene: TRBJ2-5
V gene: TRBV14

CDR3 DNA: TGTGCCAGCAGTCCCTGGGACGTCGATACGCAGTATTTT
CDR3 protein: CASSPWDVDTQYF
D gene: .
clone size: many
J gene: TRBJ2-3
V gene: TRBV28

CDR3 DNA: TGCAGTGCCTCCCAGAGCTCCTACGAGCAGTACTTC
CDR3 protein: CSASQSSYEQYF
D gene: .
clone size: many
J gene: TRBJ2-7
V gene: TRBV20-1

CDR3 DNA: TGTGCCAGCAGTTACCGGGCATGGGAGGACAATTCACCCCTCCACTTT
CDR3 protein: CASSYRAWEDNSPLHF
D gene: .
clone size: .
J gene: TRBJ1-6
V gene: TRBV6-4

CDR3 DNA: TGTGCCAGCAGTTACTCGACGAATCAATACGAGCAGTACTTC
CDR3 protein: CASSYSTNQYEQYF
D gene: .
clone size: .
J gene: TRBJ2-7
V gene: TRBV6-5

CDR3 DNA: TGTGCCAGCAGAGGGGGGACAGGGGGCACCGGGGAGCTGTTTTTT
CDR3 protein: CASRGGTGGTGELFF
D gene: TRBD1
clone size: many
J gene: TRBJ2-2
V gene: TRBV12-3/TRBV12-4

CDR3 DNA: TGTGCCAGCAGTTATCGACAGGCCGGCAAGACCCAGTACTTC
CDR3 protein: CASSYRQAGKTQYF
D gene: .
clone size: many
J gene: TRBJ2-5
V gene: TRBV28

CDR3 DNA: TGTGCCAGCAGCTTCGGGACTAGCGGGAACTTCAATGAGCAGTTCTTC
CDR3 protein: CASSFGTSGNFNEQFF
D gene: TRBD2
clone size: .
J gene: TRBJ2-1
V gene: TRBV11-2

CDR3 DNA: TGCAGTGCTAGAGTGGCGGGAGACTTCTACGAGCAGTACTTC
CDR3 protein: CSARVAGDFYEQYF
D gene: TRBD2
clone size: many
J gene: TRBJ2-7
V gene: TRBV20-1

CDR3 DNA: TGTGCCAGCACCCGACTAGCGGGAATCAATGAGCAGTTCTTC
CDR3 protein: CASTRLAGINEQFF
D gene: TRBD2
clone size: many
J gene: TRBJ2-1
V gene: TRBV28

CDR3 DNA: TGTGCCAGCAGCTCACCGGGACAGTATGGCTACACCTTC
CDR3 protein: CASSSPGQYGYTF
D gene: TRBD1
clone size: many
J gene: TRBJ1-2
V gene: TRBV28

CDR3 DNA: TGTGCCAGCAGTGGAGTACCAGGCGGGCCGACTAATGAAAAACTGTTTTTT
CDR3 protein: CASSGVPGGPTNEKLFF
D gene: .
clone size: many
J gene: TRBJ1-4
V gene: TRBV7-9

CDR3 DNA: TGTGCCAGCAGTTTCGAAGGACCTCACACAGATACGCAGTATTTT
CDR3 protein: CASSFEGPHTDTQYF
D gene: .
clone size: many
J gene: TRBJ2-3
V gene: TRBV28

CDR3 DNA: TGTGCCAGCAGCTTAGTGCAGGGTCCTCTACAGACCCAGTACTTC
CDR3 protein: CASSLVQGPLQTQYF
D gene: .
clone size: many
J gene: TRBJ2-5
V gene: TRBV7-2

CDR3 DNA: TGCGCCAGCAGCTCGGGGACCGCCGAGCAGTACTTC
CDR3 protein: CASSSGTAEQYF
D gene: .
clone size: many
J gene: TRBJ2-7
V gene: TRBV5-1